This entry lists 4 T cell receptor beta chains sequenced from one sample in a study of blood T cell repertoires in COVID-19. Profiling relied on immunoSEQ multiplex PCR, and the TCRdb table lists in-frame clones only, not all of them. The sample yields 25,000 to 35,000 clones, 70% to 90% seen once. Sequencing input: peripheral blood. The receptors were gathered from an older man with active COVID-19.

This chain uses TRBV21-1 with TRBJ2-7; the DNA was not compared with TRBD1, the D call given in the table. TRBV21-1 is described as a pseudogene. The CDR3 sequence is 14 residues long. The CDR3 region is CASSKGTGTYEQYF. The CDR3 bases are TGTGCCAGCAGCAAGGGGACAGGGACCTACGAGCAGTACTTC.

This chain uses TRBV4-3 with TRBJ1-5; 7 bases map to TRBD1. V shed 0 bases and J 5 bases; nucleotides not matched to a gene: 7. CDR1 LGHNA and CDR2 YSLEER come from the germline V gene. The CDR3 contains 16 residues. As DNA, the CDR3 is TGCGCCAGCAGCCAAGATCTAGGACAGGTATATCAGCCCCAGCATTTT. Its translation: CASSQDLGQVYQPQHF.

J is TRBJ1-2 and V is TRBV10-1; D remains ambiguous. The germline V and J ends were trimmed by 8 bases and 4 bases, with 14 bases remaining between them. Germline lookup yields CDR1 WNHNN and CDR2 SYGVQD (reference sequence). CDR3 length equals 13 residues. CDR3 sequence reads: CASGLGKFYGYTF. The DNA for the CDR3 is TGCGCCAGCGGACTCGGGAAATTCTATGGCTACACCTTC.

This clone was picked up a small number of times. The chain couples TRBV19 to TRBJ2-7, with D tentatively TRBD2 (6 bases). The CDR3 sequence is 15 residues long. V dropped 4 bases and J dropped 2 bases, with 15 bases sitting between them. CDR1 and CDR2 from the germline V gene are LNHDA and SQIVND (reference sequence). CDR3 nucleotides: TGTGCCAGTAGTAGGGGGGTAGACCGCGCCTACGAGCAGTACTTC. It encodes CASSRGVDRAYEQYF.